This T cell receptor beta chain was obtained from a study of CD8 T cells in ankylosing spondylitis. TCRdb ran MiXCR on the 5' RACE reads and lists one entry per CDR3 protein. The sample has hundreds of thousands of distinct CDR3 sequences, approximately 30% seen once. The length of the CDR3 is 15 residues. CDR1 SGHRS and CDR2 YFSETQ come from the germline V gene. With 0 bases removed from V and 1 base from J, the gap between germline ends came to 8 bases. Sequenced material: blood, either unsorted or a sorted T cell fraction (not recorded which). This TCR derives from a male donor with ankylosing spondylitis or in good health (not recorded which). The chain is built from TRBV5-1 and TRBJ2-1; TRBD2 is a possible D gene (5 bases). The CDR3 DNA reads as TGCGCCAGCAGCTTGGCAGCGGCTTCCTACAATGAGCAGTTCTTC. Amino acid sequence: CASSLAAASYNEQFF.